This TCR beta chain emerged from a study of blood T cell repertoires in COVID-19. Study context: Both acute and convalescent COVID-19 samples were obtained from the United States, Italy and Spain. From T cells, B-cell-depleted T cells, or PBMCs came the material, which was cDNA or gDNA.

Authors' processing steps: Quantification of nucleated cells was approximated via reference gene primer amplification. Produced via immunoSEQ multiplex PCR; TCRdb's table is partial and in-frame only. Clone size and the V and J calls come from that table; the DNA yielded D and trimming. The repertoire holds 100,000 or so clones, with under 80% as singletons. CDR3 length: 16 amino acids. Germline CDR1 reads LNHNV; CDR2 reads YYDKDF (reference sequence). The V gene lost 0 bases and the J gene lost 0 bases, with 9 bases spanning the gap. The sample taken for sequencing was peripheral blood. J is TRBJ2-1 and V is TRBV15; D not certain. This TCR was sampled from a man in his sixties or seventies with active or convalescent COVID-19. As DNA, the CDR3 is TGTGCCACCAGCAGAGACCGCTGGAGCTCCTACAATGAGCAGTTCTTC. Its translation is CATSRDRWSSYNEQFF. Together with reference TRBV15 and TRBJ2-1, the CDR3 gives the full variable domain: DAMVIQNPRYQVTQFGKPVTLSCSQTLNHNVMYWYQQKSSQAPKLLFHYYDKDFNNEADTPDNFQSRRPNTSFCFLDIRSPGLGDTAMYLCATSRDRWSSYNEQFFGPGTRLTVL.